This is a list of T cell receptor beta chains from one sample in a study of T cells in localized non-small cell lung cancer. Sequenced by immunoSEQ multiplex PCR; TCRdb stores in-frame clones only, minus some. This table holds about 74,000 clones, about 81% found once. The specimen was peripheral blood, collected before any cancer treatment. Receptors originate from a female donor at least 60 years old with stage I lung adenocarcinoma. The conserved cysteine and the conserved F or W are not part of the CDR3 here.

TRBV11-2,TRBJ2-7,ASSLVGQGSYEQY
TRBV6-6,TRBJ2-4,ASSPWSEPKNIQY
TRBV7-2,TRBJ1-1,ASSSFDGEEAF
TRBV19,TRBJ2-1,ASSIPGYNEQF
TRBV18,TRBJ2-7,ASSREGEQY
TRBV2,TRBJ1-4,ASSEQGAENEKLF
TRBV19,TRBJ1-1,ASSIGVDTEAF
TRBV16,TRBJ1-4,ASSPRDRINEKLF
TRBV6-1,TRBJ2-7,ASTFLPGAPYEQY
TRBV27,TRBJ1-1,ASRAGTVNTEAF
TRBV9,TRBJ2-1,ASSVMGGTYNEQF
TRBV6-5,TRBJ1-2,ASRTTGRDGYT
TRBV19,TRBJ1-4,ASSIRENNEKLF
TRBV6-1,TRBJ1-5,ASRQGSYQPQH
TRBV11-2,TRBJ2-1,ASSLVLAGTGTYNEQF
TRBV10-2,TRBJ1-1,ASSEGGTEAF
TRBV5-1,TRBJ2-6,ASSLGLASSSSGANVLT
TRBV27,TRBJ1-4,ASSLSGYDEKLF
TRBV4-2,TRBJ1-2,ASSQDRIYGYT
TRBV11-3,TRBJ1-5,ASSFAEKNSNQPQH
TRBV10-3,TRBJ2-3,AISRTGGTDTQY
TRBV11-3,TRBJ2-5,ASSLGGNQETQY
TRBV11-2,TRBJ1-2,ASSSWGDGYT
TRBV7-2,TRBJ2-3,ASSPYTDTQY
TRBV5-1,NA,ASSLGSGGQTYEQY
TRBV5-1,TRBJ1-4,ASSLTGNRGGGSEKLF
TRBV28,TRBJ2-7,ASSTTDGSGTGDNEQY
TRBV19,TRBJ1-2,ASSISGNNYGYT
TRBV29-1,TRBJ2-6,SVEAGGSSGANVLT
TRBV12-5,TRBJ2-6,ASGAIGTDRSGANVLT
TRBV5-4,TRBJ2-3,ASSLAGVTDTQY
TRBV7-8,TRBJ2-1,ASRQPGQGSDEQF
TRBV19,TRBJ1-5,ASSITGSQPQH
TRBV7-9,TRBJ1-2,ASNPSMGTYGYT
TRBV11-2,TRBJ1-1,ASSLAGRSGNTEAF
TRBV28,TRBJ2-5,ASSLQTSGREETQY
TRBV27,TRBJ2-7,ASSSQGSSPVGEQY
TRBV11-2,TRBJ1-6,ASSLFGRLDSPLH
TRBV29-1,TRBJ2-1,SVEPLAGRYNEQF
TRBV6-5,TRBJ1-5,ASRPGRLREPQH
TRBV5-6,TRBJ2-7,ASSLGQGVSYEQY
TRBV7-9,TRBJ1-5,ASSMYGDQPQH
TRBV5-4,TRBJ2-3,ASSPTSGTTDTQY
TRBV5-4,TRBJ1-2,ASSSTGLGGYT
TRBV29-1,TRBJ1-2,SVAALGRTRPYGYT
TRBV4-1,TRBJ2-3,ASSQGLAGDTQY
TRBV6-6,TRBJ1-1,ASSYSTLSNTEAF
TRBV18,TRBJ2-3,ASSPALGAGGTDTQY
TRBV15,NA,ATSRDPGGSSYEQY
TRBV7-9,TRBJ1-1,ASSLNAGMNTEAF
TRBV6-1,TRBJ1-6,ASSEGGSTPLH
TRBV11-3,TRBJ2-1,ASSSATYNEQF
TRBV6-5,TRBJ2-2,ASSRGRQGPGELF
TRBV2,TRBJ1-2,ASSGSGYDGYT
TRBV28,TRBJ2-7,ASSLVGYAQY
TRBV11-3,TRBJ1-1,ASTNRENTEAF
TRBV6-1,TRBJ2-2,ASRGGGGSPGELF
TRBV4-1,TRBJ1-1,ASSLYPINRGLGTEAF